The 22 T cell receptor beta chains listed next were all sequenced from one sample in a study of blood T cell repertoires in COVID-19. The repertoire was sequenced with immunoSEQ multiplex PCR; TCRdb's copy has only in-frame clones and lacks some. The sample gives about 270,000 clones, around nine tenths of which show up once; around 1.7% is in the top ten. Sequencing used peripheral blood. The receptors were gathered from a woman in her sixties or seventies who had recovered from COVID-19.

The chain employs TRBV27 and TRBJ1-6, with D perhaps TRBD1 (5 bases). V was cut by 2 bases and J by 7 bases, with 21 bases left in between. This CDR3 is 18 amino acids long. Germline V CDR1 and CDR2: MNHEY, SMNVEV (reference sequence). CDR3 region: CASSLRGRLVRGNSPLHF. CDR3 DNA sequence: TGTGCCAGCAGTTTACGTGGCCGACTCGTTCGGGGGAATTCACCCCTCCACTTT.

Points on this clone: Other DNA sequences within the sample encode an identical CDR3. V is TRBV3-1 (or the pseudogene TRBV3-2) and J is TRBJ1-5, with 10 bases that match TRBD1. The trim removed 4 bases at V and 2 bases at J, leaving 2 bases unmatched. The germline gives CDR1 LGHDT, CDR2 YNNKEL (reference sequence). This CDR3 is built from 15 residues. The DNA for the CDR3 is TGTGCCAGCAGCCTTGGGACAGGGGGCAATCAGCCCCAGCATTTT. It yields the protein CASSLGTGGNQPQHF.

The chain uses TRBV9 and TRBJ2-3; D might be TRBD1 (5 bases). This CDR3 is 14 amino acids long. CDR1 is SGDLS and CDR2 is YYNGEE in the germline V gene. V lost 0 bases to trimming and J lost 5 bases, with 10 bases between them. The CDR3 loop is CASSVVGAQDTQYF. The CDR3 DNA reads as TGTGCCAGCAGCGTAGTTGGGGCTCAAGATACGCAGTATTTT.

The genes are TRBV28 and TRBJ1-1; no clear D gene. The V end was cut by 7 bases, the J end by 6 bases, with 12 bases between. The CDR3 spans 12 residues. CDR1 is MDHEN and CDR2 is SYDVKM in the germline V gene. Here the CDR3 reads CASTDLGSEAFF. The CDR3 coding sequence is TGTGCCAGCACCGATCTCGGGTCTGAAGCTTTCTTT. Combining the CDR3 with reference TRBV28 and TRBJ1-1 gives the whole variable domain DVKVTQSSRYLVKRTGEKVFLECVQDMDHENMFWYRQDPGLGLRLIYFSYDVKMKEKGDIPEGYSVSREKKERFSLILESASTNQTSMYLCASTDLGSEAFFGQGTRLTVV.

The chain carries TRBV4-3 and TRBJ2-1; 11 bases are shared with TRBD1. CDR3 length equals 16 residues. Trimming at V came to 2 bases and at J to 10 bases, leaving 10 bases not matched to a gene. CDR1 and CDR2 from the germline V gene are LGHNA and YSLEER. This CDR3 reads CASSQLPGQGVLEQFF. For the CDR3, the DNA is TGCGCCAGCAGCCAACTCCCGGGACAGGGGGTATTAGAGCAGTTCTTC.

The chain's CDR3 is CASSFSVNYGYTF. The CDR3 coding sequence is TGCGCCAGCAGCTTTTCAGTGAACTATGGCTACACCTTC. This chain joins TRBV5-1 and TRBJ1-2; D remains unclear. The CDR3 is made up of 13 amino acids. V was trimmed by 2 bases and J by 2 bases, leaving 7 bases between them. The germline V gene encodes CDR1 SGHRS and CDR2 YFSETQ.

This clone was recorded only once. The chain carries TRBV9 and TRBJ2-3, with TRBD2 matching 11 bases. V dropped 3 bases and J dropped 6; count of bases not matched to a gene: 9. Germline loops: CDR1 SGDLS, CDR2 YYNGEE. The CDR3 has 16 residues. This chain's CDR3 is CASSAGLAVSSDTQYF. CDR3 DNA sequence: TGTGCCAGCAGCGCGGGACTAGCGGTTTCATCGGATACGCAGTATTTT.

The V and J genes are TRBV7-2 and TRBJ2-5; the D is unclear. Germline loops: CDR1 SGHTA, CDR2 FQGNSA. The CDR3 is 13 amino acids. Trimming removed 4 bases at V and 6 bases at J, with 12 bases between. The CDR3 is CASSSGSGKTQYF. As DNA, the CDR3 is TGTGCCAGCAGCTCAGGCTCAGGAAAGACCCAGTACTTC.

This clone was counted once. V is TRBV18 and J is TRBJ2-3; D is perhaps TRBD2 (6 bases). From germline, CDR1 is KGHSH and CDR2 LQKENI. The V end lost 6 bases, the J end lost 1 base, and 11 bases lay between the germline ends. The CDR3 totals 14 residues. The CDR3 here is CASSGGPGTDTQYF. CDR3 DNA: TGTGCCAGCTCGGGAGGACCAGGCACAGATACGCAGTATTTT.

The chain combines TRBV4-1 with TRBJ2-3; tentatively, D is TRBD2 (6 bases). The CDR3 length is 15 residues. The germline V gene encodes CDR1 MGHRA and CDR2 YSYEKL. Trimming cost V 3 bases and J 1 base, with 11 bases left between them. CDR3 amino acids: CASSHTGVGTDTQYF. The CDR3 nucleotides read TGCGCCAGCAGCCACACGGGGGTGGGCACAGATACGCAGTATTTT.

The chain carries TRBV6-5 and TRBJ1-1; no definite D call. The V gene lost 4 bases and the J gene lost 6 bases, with 6 bases spanning the gap. Germline values: CDR1 MNHEY, CDR2 SVGAGI. This CDR3 is 11 amino acids long. CDR3 bases: TGTGCCAGCAGTTCGTTTTCTGAAGCTTTCTTT. Its protein product is CASSSFSEAFF.

J is TRBJ2-1 and V is TRBV3-1 (or the pseudogene TRBV3-2); 9 bases agree with TRBD1. The CDR3 totals 15 residues. Germline CDR1 and CDR2: LGHDT and YNNKEL (reference sequence). The V gene end was trimmed by 0 bases and the J gene end by 9 bases; junction bases not matched to a gene: 6. The CDR3 here is CASSQDRETGGEQFF. The CDR3 DNA sequence: TGTGCCAGCAGCCAAGATAGGGAGACAGGGGGTGAGCAGTTCTTC.

The chain carries TRBV5-1 and TRBJ1-6; D not resolved. This CDR3 has 16 amino acids. The germline gives CDR1 SGHRS, CDR2 YFSETQ. Between the trimmed V and J ends, which lost 1 base and 14 bases, there was a span of 22 bases. The CDR3 protein is CASSLSRTGNFGALHF. The CDR3 DNA follows: TGCGCCAGCAGCTTGTCTCGGACGGGAAATTTTGGGGCCCTCCACTTT. The complete variable domain, with remaining parts taken from reference TRBV5-1 and TRBJ1-6, reads KAGVTQTPRYLIKTRGQQVTLSCSPISGHRSVSWYQQTPGQGLQFLFEYFSETQRNKGNFPGRFSGRQFSNSRSEMNVSTLELGDSALYLCASSLSRTGNFGALHFGNGTRLTVT.

The rearrangement uses TRBV4-1 and TRBJ1-5; 7 nucleotides agree with TRBD1. CDR3 length: 17 residues. The V gene end was trimmed by 1 base and the J gene end by 1 base; junction bases not matched to a gene: 7. Germline V CDR1 and CDR2: MGHRA, YSYEKL. In DNA form, the CDR3 reads TGCGCCAGCAGCCAAGCCCCACAGGGGATGAGCAATCAGCCCCAGCATTTT. Translated: CASSQAPQGMSNQPQHF.

The V and J genes are TRBV19 and TRBJ2-3; D possibly corresponds to TRBD2 (5 bases). Germline V gives CDR1 LNHDA, CDR2 SQIVND (reference sequence). Deletions cut 4 bases from V and 1 base from J, with 12 bases between. The CDR3 is 15 amino acids. CDR3 in amino acids: CASSRRGLGTDTQYF. CDR3 DNA: TGTGCCAGTAGTAGACGGGGATTGGGCACAGATACGCAGTATTTT.

The rearrangement uses TRBV19 and TRBJ2-5, with TRBD2 matching 7 bases. The CDR3 is 13 amino acids. Losses at the gene ends were 8 bases for V and 3 bases for J; bases not matched to a gene: 6. The germline gives CDR1 LNHDA, CDR2 SQIVND (reference sequence). DNA for the CDR3: TGTGCCAGTTCAGGGAGGGAGAAAGAGACCCAGTACTTC. Protein: CASSGREKETQYF.

V is TRBV7-8 and J is TRBJ1-4; possibly TRBD1 for D (6 bases). Deletions cut 1 base from V and 12 bases from J, with 15 bases between. The CDR3 length is 14 residues. The V gene's germline CDR1 is SGHVS and CDR2 FQNEAQ. CDR3 coding DNA: TGTGCCAGCAGCTTAGATCGATGGGCAGGGGAACTGTTTTTT. The encoded protein is CASSLDRWAGELFF.

The gene calls are TRBV5-5 and TRBJ1-3; tentatively, D is TRBD1 (6 bases). The CDR3 runs to 15 residues. V was clipped by 5 bases and J by 2 bases, with 14 bases between them. Germline V gene sequence: CDR1 SGHKS, CDR2 YYEKEE (reference sequence). CDR3 in DNA: TGTGCCAGCAGACCCCAAGCAGGGGCTGGAAACACCATATATTTT. This encodes CASRPQAGAGNTIYF.

This clone was found once. The rearrangement uses TRBV3-1 (or the pseudogene TRBV3-2) and TRBJ2-3; 9 positions match TRBD2. From germline, CDR1 is LGHDT and CDR2 YNNKEL (reference sequence). The V and J ends lost 4 bases and 5 bases, in that order; junction bases with no gene match: 7. The CDR3 is 15 amino acids. In nucleotides, the CDR3 is TGTGCCAGCAGCCCCGGCGGGGGGGCACAAGATACGCAGTATTTT. Its translation is CASSPGGGAQDTQYF.

V gene TRBV19 combines with J gene TRBJ1-5, with TRBD1 matching over 7 bases. V trimming: 5 bases; J trimming: 7 bases; junction bases outside the gene matches: 5. The CDR3 covers 13 residues. The germline V gene has CDR1 LNHDA and CDR2 SQIVND (reference sequence). This CDR3 reads CASSSDRVQPQHF. The CDR3 coding sequence is TGTGCCAGTAGTTCCGACAGGGTCCAGCCCCAGCATTTT.

The J gene is TRBJ1-6, the V gene TRBV19; TRBD1 agrees at 8 bases. The V segment lost 9 bases and the J segment 4 bases; nucleotides outside the gene matches: 11. The germline V gene has CDR1 LNHDA and CDR2 SQIVND (reference sequence). This CDR3 spans 16 amino acids. In DNA, the CDR3 is TGTGCCAGCCGGGACAGGCCATTAACTTATAATTCACCCCTCCACTTT. It yields the protein CASRDRPLTYNSPLHF.

The gene calls are TRBV7-2 and TRBJ1-2, with D tentatively TRBD1 (5 bases). The V gene's germline CDR1 is SGHTA and CDR2 FQGNSA. The CDR3 runs 13 residues. Trimming pared 2 bases from V and 3 bases from J, leaving 7 bases between. As DNA, the CDR3 is TGTGCCAGCAGCTTATCGGGGGACTATGGCTACACCTTC. As protein: CASSLSGDYGYTF.